The next 27 T cell receptor beta chains were all read from a single sample in a study of CD8 T cells in ankylosing spondylitis. Study-level results: Seemingly distinctive of ankylosing spondylitis blood was a TCR beta motif formed by eight highly homologous variants.

No antigen has been identified for these receptors. From the 5' RACE reads, TCRdb called clonotypes with MiXCR, one entry per CDR3 protein. Of about 700,000 distinct CDR3 sequences detected, 15% to 20% appear once; the ten largest clones hold around 20%. Sample: blood, either unsorted or a sorted T cell fraction (not recorded which). The origin of the receptors is a male donor with ankylosing spondylitis.

The table lists this clonotype with a few counts. The rearrangement links TRBV18 to TRBJ2-1; 10 nucleotides align to TRBD2. The ends lost 6 bases at V and 3 bases at J; junction bases unmatched: 5. This CDR3 has 15 amino acids. CDR1 and CDR2 from the germline V gene are KGHSH and LQKENI. CDR3 coding DNA: TGTGCCAGCTCGTCTAGCGGGGGTGACTACAATGAGCAGTTCTTC. As protein: CASSSSGGDYNEQFF.

CDR3 sequence (DNA): TGTGCCAGCACGGTGAGGGCCACCGGGGAGCTGTTTTTT. Its protein product is CASTVRATGELFF. This rearrangement joins TRBV2 to TRBJ2-2; tentatively, D is TRBD2 (5 bases). Germline loops: CDR1 SNHLY, CDR2 FYNNEI. The ends were cut back, 7 bases at V and 4 bases at J, with 10 bases in the middle. The CDR3 loop spans 13 amino acids.

This clonotype was found a few times. The chain recombines TRBV7-2 with TRBJ2-2; D possibly corresponds to TRBD1 (6 bases). The length of the CDR3 is 13 residues. Trimming took 5 bases from V and 7 from J, leaving 11 bases between them. From germline, CDR1 is SGHTA and CDR2 FQGNSA. This CDR3 reads CASSTRGVGELFF. The CDR3 DNA follows: TGTGCCAGCAGCACCAGGGGTGTCGGGGAGCTGTTTTTT.

The rearrangement joins TRBV5-6 to TRBJ2-4; no clear D gene. Germline-derived CDR1 and CDR2 are SGHDT and YYEEEE. CDR3 length: 16 residues. The V end was cut by 0 bases, the J end by 6 bases, with 16 bases between. In DNA, the CDR3 is TGTGCCAGCAGCTTGGGAAACCAACTTCTGGGAAACATTCAGTACTTC. It yields the protein CASSLGNQLLGNIQYF.

This clonotype has more than one count but fewer than ten. The CDR3 DNA reads TGCAGTGCTAGAGATGTTCAGGGAAGCAATCAGCCCCAGCATTTT. It codes for CSARDVQGSNQPQHF. The genes are TRBV20-1 and TRBJ1-5; maybe TRBD1 (5 bases). The length of the CDR3 is 15 residues. Germline loops: CDR1 DFQATT, CDR2 SNEGSKA (reference sequence). Trimming shortened V by 0 bases and J by 1 base, and 10 bases separated the two germline ends.

This clonotype appeared a few times. CDR3 region: CASSDPFAEAFF. CDR3 in DNA: TGTGCCAGCAGCGATCCGTTCGCTGAAGCTTTCTTT. The V and J genes are TRBV7-9 and TRBJ1-1; D is ambiguous. With 5 bases removed from V and 6 bases from J, the gap between germline ends came to 10 bases. Germline CDR1 SEHNR, CDR2 FQNEAQ (reference sequence). The CDR3 spans 12 residues.

The CDR3 loop reads CSARDRGWYGYTF. As DNA, the CDR3 is TGCAGTGCTAGGGACAGGGGTTGGTATGGCTACACCTTC. This rearrangement joins TRBV20-1 to TRBJ1-2, with 9 bases aligning to TRBD1. The germline V gene has CDR1 DFQATT and CDR2 SNEGSKA (reference sequence). This CDR3 spans 13 amino acids. The V segment lost 3 bases and the J segment 5 bases; nucleotides outside the gene matches: 4.

This clonotype was counted only a few times. The CDR3 DNA is TGTGCCAGCAGCCTAGCGGGAGAGACCCAGGGGGCCCAGTACTTC. It yields the protein CASSLAGETQGAQYF. V and J are TRBV5-6 and TRBJ2-5; the match to TRBD2 covers 10 bases. V trimming: 4 bases; J trimming: 9 bases; junction bases outside the gene matches: 12. CDR1 and CDR2 from the germline V gene are SGHDT and YYEEEE. The CDR3 is made up of 15 amino acids.

This clonotype was seen a handful of times. CDR3 nucleotides: TGTGCCAGTTCCTGGAGCGGGACAGATACGCAGTATTTT. This sequence encodes CASSWSGTDTQYF. The chain is built from TRBV25-1 and TRBJ2-3, with a tentative D call TRBD2 (6 bases). The CDR3 length is 13 residues. The germline gives CDR1 MGHDK, CDR2 SYGVNS. The V end was cut by 9 bases, the J end by 3 bases, with 13 bases between. The variable domain in full, completed from reference TRBV25-1 and TRBJ2-3, reads EADIYQTPRYLVIGTGKKITLECSQTMGHDKMYWYQQDPGMELHLIHYSYGVNSTEKGDLSSESTVSRIRTEHFPLTLESARPSHTSQYLCASSWSGTDTQYFGPGTRLTVL.

The chain has TRBV29-1 and TRBJ2-3; D possibly corresponds to TRBD1 (6 bases). CDR1 and CDR2 from the germline V gene are SQVTM and ANQGSEA. The CDR3 extends over 15 amino acids. The V end lost 3 bases, the J end lost 4 bases, and 17 bases lay between the germline ends. CDR3 loop: CSVDGLTGLSDTQYF. CDR3 sequence (DNA): TGCAGCGTTGACGGCTTGACAGGCCTTTCAGATACGCAGTATTTT.

This clonotype was counted only a few times. CDR3 in DNA: TGCAGCGTGTTCGCGGGAGGGCTTTACAATGAGCAGTTCTTC. This translates into CSVFAGGLYNEQFF. The chain recombines TRBV29-1 with TRBJ2-1, with 9 bases lining up with TRBD2. Per the germline V gene, CDR1 is SQVTM and CDR2 is ANQGSEA. J was trimmed by 4 bases and V by 6 bases; bases with no gene match: 7. The CDR3 extends over 14 amino acids.

This clonotype was counted only a few times. The chain joins TRBV2 to TRBJ2-3; D may be TRBD1 (6 bases). Germline V gene lookup returns CDR1 SNHLY and CDR2 FYNNEI. Trimming cost V 7 bases and J 0 bases, with 14 bases left between them. The CDR3 is made up of 15 amino acids. The CDR3 loop reads CASNTQGWSTDTQYF. The CDR3 DNA reads TGTGCCAGCAATACCCAGGGGTGGAGCACAGATACGCAGTATTTT.

The rearrangement uses TRBV25-1 and TRBJ1-2; 7 bases are shared with TRBD1. The CDR3 loop spans 12 amino acids. CDR1 and CDR2 (germline): MGHDK, SYGVNS. Trimming took 5 bases from V and 10 from J; bases not matched to a gene: 7. CDR3 in DNA: TGTGCCAGCAGTCCCCCGACAGGGTCCTACACCTTC. Translated: CASSPPTGSYTF.

The rearrangement links TRBV11-1 to TRBJ2-5; either TRBD1 or TRBD2 may supply D (7 bases each). V lost 5 bases to trimming and J lost 3 bases, with 19 bases between them. The CDR3 is made up of 16 amino acids. From germline, CDR1 is SGHAT and CDR2 FQDESV (reference sequence). In DNA form, the CDR3 reads TGTGCCAGCAGCCCAAGCCAGGGGGGGGCAGAAGAGACCCAGTACTTC. Its translation: CASSPSQGGAEETQYF.

The chain combines TRBV12-3 or TRBV12-4 with TRBJ2-7, with 14 bases that match TRBD2. CDR3 length equals 18 residues. J was trimmed by 1 base and V by 3 bases; bases with no gene match: 8. The chain's CDR3 is CASSFPMGLAGASYEQYF. The DNA of the CDR3 is TGTGCCAGCAGTTTTCCTATGGGACTAGCGGGGGCGTCCTACGAGCAGTACTTC.

This clonotype has only a few counts. This chain connects TRBV25-1 to TRBJ2-7, with TRBD2 matching 11 bases. Trimming at V came to 3 bases and at J to 3 bases, leaving 4 bases not matched to a gene. In germline, CDR1 is MGHDK, CDR2 SYGVNS. The CDR3 length is 15 residues. This CDR3 reads CASSDSGTSGYEQYF. In nucleotides, the CDR3 is TGTGCCAGCAGTGACTCCGGGACTAGCGGCTACGAGCAGTACTTC.

At least ten counts were recorded for this clonotype. J is TRBJ1-2 and V is TRBV3-1, with D perhaps TRBD1 (6 bases). The CDR3 is 15 amino acids. Germline V gene sequence: CDR1 LGHDT, CDR2 YNNKEL (reference sequence). V lost 1 base and J lost 8, with 17 bases in between. The CDR3 spells CASSQGIYKTGGYTF. The CDR3 nucleotides are TGTGCCAGCAGCCAAGGTATCTACAAGACAGGAGGCTACACCTTC.

This clonotype was detected a few times. V gene TRBV4-3 combines with J gene TRBJ2-1, with unresolved D. The CDR3 spans 17 residues. The germline CDR1 and CDR2 sequences are LGHNA and YSLEER. V was clipped by 0 bases and J by 0 bases, with 12 bases between them. Written as DNA, the CDR3 is TGCGCCAGCAGCCAAGATCTGGCGACGAGCTCCTACAATGAGCAGTTCTTC. It yields the protein CASSQDLATSSYNEQFF.

The chain recombines TRBV10-3 with TRBJ2-1; D is perhaps TRBD1 (6 bases). CDR3 length: 16 residues. The V end was cut by 6 bases, the J end by 1 base, with 16 bases between. Germline CDR1 ENHRY, CDR2 SYGVKD. CDR3 protein: CAISDQGQGSYNEQFF. CDR3 DNA: TGTGCCATCAGCGACCAGGGGCAGGGATCCTACAATGAGCAGTTCTTC.

This clonotype has more than one count but fewer than ten. The rearrangement links TRBV9 to TRBJ2-3; 7 positions agree with TRBD2. The CDR3 sequence is 16 residues long. Germline trimming cut 0 bases from V and 6 bases from J; bases unmatched to any gene: 10. The V gene's germline CDR1 is SGDLS and CDR2 YYNGEE. Here the CDR3 reads CASSVGGGHNADTQYF. In DNA form, the CDR3 reads TGTGCCAGCAGCGTAGGGGGAGGGCATAACGCGGATACGCAGTATTTT.

This sequence joins TRBV6-1 and TRBJ1-4, with D uncertain. The CDR3 totals 14 residues. V shed 0 bases and J shed 8 bases, with 10 bases lying between them. Germline CDR1 reads MNHNS; CDR2 reads SASEGT. This CDR3 is CASSEARIREKLFF. The CDR3 DNA reads TGTGCCAGCAGTGAAGCCCGGATTCGAGAAAAACTGTTTTTT.

The chain employs TRBV12-3 or TRBV12-4 and TRBJ1-2; 8 nucleotides agree with TRBD1. The CDR3 is 14 amino acids. V dropped 6 bases and J dropped 4; count of bases not matched to a gene: 7. CDR3 nucleotide sequence: TGTGCCAGCAGCCCCCGAACAGGGGGCTATGGCTACACCTTC. Protein: CASSPRTGGYGYTF.

J is TRBJ2-1 and V is TRBV4-2; no definite D call. CDR1 and CDR2 (germline): LGHNA, YNFKEQ. V shed 1 base and J shed 8 bases, with 12 bases lying between them. The CDR3 runs to 14 residues. The CDR3 DNA is TGTGCCAGCAGCCAAGTCGAAGATTCCTATGAGCAGTTCTTC. Translated, it gives CASSQVEDSYEQFF.

The chain couples TRBV25-1 to TRBJ1-2; D not resolved. V shed 4 bases and J shed 7 bases, with 10 bases lying between them. The CDR3 runs 12 residues. Germline V CDR1 and CDR2: MGHDK, SYGVNS. The CDR3 spells CASSGGSGGYTF. The CDR3 DNA reads TGTGCCAGCAGTGGAGGGTCCGGTGGCTACACCTTC.

A few counts support this clonotype. The chain combines TRBV28 with TRBJ1-2; D is possibly TRBD1 (5 bases). The CDR3 is 14 amino acids. Trimming removed 5 bases at V and 7 bases at J, with 17 bases between. Per the germline V gene, CDR1 is MDHEN and CDR2 is SYDVKM. The CDR3 sequence: CASSPGRGFFGYTF. The CDR3 region has the DNA TGTGCCAGCAGTCCGGGAAGGGGCTTTTTTGGCTACACCTTC.

The chain uses TRBV10-2 and TRBJ2-5; 8 nucleotides agree with TRBD1. The CDR3 contains 16 residues. The junction had 14 bases not matched to a gene; V was cut back by 8 bases and J by 3 bases. Per germline, CDR1 WSHSY and CDR2 SAAADI. The CDR3: CASARLDRVEEETQYF. CDR3 in DNA: TGCGCCAGCGCGCGCTTGGACAGGGTGGAGGAAGAGACCCAGTACTTC.

This clonotype was detected a few times. V gene TRBV12-3 or TRBV12-4 combines with J gene TRBJ1-5, with D hard to call. CDR3 size: 12 residues. Deletions cut 3 bases from V and 11 bases from J, with 11 bases between. CDR3 sequence (DNA): TGTGCCAGCAGTTTGCCCCCAGGAGCCCAGCATTTT. It is translated as CASSLPPGAQHF.